This T cell receptor (beta chain) was retrieved from a study of blood T cells in healthy people across ages. Extraction yielded at least 5 micrograms of total RNA per sample. CDR1 and CDR2 from the germline V gene are LGHDT and YNNKEL (reference sequence). J was trimmed by 3 bases and V by 1 base; bases with no gene match: 3. The CDR3 length is 16 residues. The second PCR ran about 6 to 11 cycles with a sample-barcoded 5' primer and J-beta primers. TCRdb processed the 5' RACE reads anew with MiXCR; each CDR3 protein has one entry. The profile shows 660,000 or so distinct CDR3 sequences, under 70% of them singletons.

The rearrangement uses TRBV3-1 and TRBJ2-3; 11 bases agree with TRBD2. Sequencing was carried out using blood. This clonotype originated in a man in his 60s in good health. The CDR3 DNA is TGTGCCAGCAGCCAAGGACTAGCGGGGAGGACAGATACGCAGTATTTT. This encodes CASSQGLAGRTDTQYF.